This TCR beta chain was observed in a study of cytomegalovirus exposure and HLA in healthy donors. Study details: The 95 to 150 validation repertoires and the roughly 670 first-cohort repertoires shared a platform, a later analysis reported.

This table comes from immunoSEQ multiplex PCR, and its TCRdb copy is limited to in-frame clones, with some not included. The sample yields about 56,000 clones, about 92% seen once. Remarks on this clone: Antigen: not known.

Germline CDR1 is GTSNPN and CDR2 is SVGIG (reference sequence). The CDR3 length is 11 residues. V lost 0 bases to trimming and J lost 9 bases, with 8 bases between them. Notes on the study in general: In a later analysis, first-cohort TCR clusters were found to tend to co-occur in the 90 to 150 validation repertoires. The study recorded 164 TCR beta chains that were cytomegalovirus-associated. A few CMV-associated chains were confirmed in vitro to be specific for CMV antigens.

This receptor was obtained from a young woman in good health and CMV-seropositive. Sequenced: PBMCs. This chain uses TRBV30 with TRBJ2-5; D not certain. The CDR3 sequence is CAWSVESAQYF. The CDR3 region has the DNA TGTGCCTGGAGTGTTGAGTCGGCCCAGTACTTC. Looking up the rest from reference TRBV30 and TRBJ2-5 gives the full variable domain: SQTIHQWPATLVQPVGSPLSLECTVEGTSNPNLYWYRQAAGRGLQLLFYSVGIGQISSEVPQNLSASRPQDRQFILSSKKLLLSDSGFYLCAWSVESAQYFGPGTRLLVL.